The 27 T cell receptor beta chains reported below all come from one sample, sequenced in a study of shared clonotypes between healthy human individuals. The table came from immunoSEQ multiplex PCR; TCRdb's copy has only in-frame clones and leaves some out. The profile covers around 720,000 clones, with around 73% appearing a single time and 1.5% to 2% taken by the ten largest. Sequences were obtained from memory CD4+ T cells sorted from blood. Subset of the sample: CD45RA-negative fraction. These receptors were collected from a woman in her twenties or thirties in good health.

The chain employs TRBV2 and TRBJ1-2; TRBD1 aligns across 8 bases. The CDR3 length is 15 residues. Germline assignment: CDR1 SNHLY and CDR2 FYNNEI. Losses at the gene ends were 7 bases for V and 3 bases for J; bases not matched to a gene: 10. For the CDR3, the DNA is TGTGCCAGCAAAGGACAGGGTATTTCGGACTATGGCTACACCTTC. It codes for CASKGQGISDYGYTF. Together with reference TRBV2 and TRBJ1-2, the CDR3 gives the full variable domain: EPEVTQTPSHQVTQMGQEVILRCVPISNHLYFYWYRQILGQKVEFLVSFYNNEISEKSEIFDDQFSVERPDGSNFTLKIRSTKLEDSAMYFCASKGQGISDYGYTFGSGTRLTVV.

This clone showed up just once. The chain recombines TRBV4-2 with TRBJ2-7; D uncertain. V was trimmed by 4 bases and J by 5 bases, leaving 18 bases between them. The CDR3 is 15 amino acids. Germline V gene sequence: CDR1 LGHNA, CDR2 YNFKEQ. In DNA form, the CDR3 reads TGTGCCAGCAGCCCTAATAACCCCCCGTCTGACGAGCAGTACTTC. It specifies CASSPNNPPSDEQYF.

This clone came up a few times. The chain is built from TRBV28 and TRBJ1-5; a weak D match, TRBD1 (6 bases). V was clipped by 3 bases and J by 16 bases, with 22 bases between them. The germline V gene has CDR1 MDHEN and CDR2 SYDVKM. This CDR3 spans 14 amino acids. The DNA for the CDR3 is TGTGCCAGCAGTTTGGGGGGACACTACCCCGGGGCCCATTTT. Its translation: CASSLGGHYPGAHF. Full variable domain (missing parts from reference TRBV28 and TRBJ1-5): DVKVTQSSRYLVKRTGEKVFLECVQDMDHENMFWYRQDPGLGLRLIYFSYDVKMKEKGDIPEGYSVSREKKERFSLILESASTNQTSMYLCASSLGGHYPGAHFGDGTRLSIL.

The rearrangement uses TRBV27 and TRBJ2-6; 7 bases agree with TRBD1. CDR1 is MNHEY and CDR2 is SMNVEV in the germline V gene (reference sequence). This CDR3 is 17 amino acids long. Trimming at V came to 6 bases and at J to 0 bases, leaving 8 bases not matched to a gene. This chain's CDR3 is CASSRSTGSSGANVLTF. CDR3 coding DNA: TGTGCCAGCAGCCGATCGACAGGGAGCTCTGGGGCCAACGTCCTGACTTTC.

The chain couples TRBV11-2 to TRBJ1-4; 7 bases agree with TRBD1. The length of the CDR3 is 16 residues. Trimming at V came to 1 base and at J to 5 bases, leaving 7 bases not matched to a gene. Germline CDR1 reads SGHAT; CDR2 reads FQNNGV. CDR3 sequence (DNA): TGTGCCAGCAGCTTAGCCCCGACAGGGAACAATGAAAAACTGTTTTTT. It codes for CASSLAPTGNNEKLFF.

The CDR3 loop is CASMRGSDNYGYTF. The CDR3 nucleotides are TGTGCCAGCATGAGAGGGTCCGATAACTATGGCTACACCTTC. The chain couples TRBV28 to TRBJ1-2; D is undetermined. This CDR3 spans 14 amino acids. V lost 7 bases and J lost 1, with 13 bases in between. Germline V gives CDR1 MDHEN, CDR2 SYDVKM.

The V gene is TRBV28, the J gene TRBJ1-2; the D gene is possibly TRBD1 (6 bases). The CDR3 totals 12 residues. The ends were cut back, 4 bases at V and 4 bases at J, with 7 bases in the middle. Germline-derived CDR1 and CDR2 are MDHEN and SYDVKM. The CDR3 reads CASSWGAYGYTF. CDR3 DNA: TGTGCCAGCAGTTGGGGGGCCTATGGCTACACCTTC.

There are a few counts of this clone. The chain recombines TRBV19 with TRBJ1-1; D is uncertain. Trimming cost V 3 bases and J 5 bases, with 13 bases left between them. Per the germline V gene, CDR1 is LNHDA and CDR2 is SQIVND (reference sequence). This CDR3 spans 14 amino acids. CDR3 loop: CASSMEVGETEAFF. CDR3 DNA: TGTGCCAGTAGTATGGAGGTCGGGGAAACTGAAGCTTTCTTT.

A word on this clone: The same CDR3 can be traced to other DNA sequences in this sample. The V call is TRBV28, the J call TRBJ1-2; 9 bases line up with TRBD1. V shed 8 bases, J shed 8 bases, and the junction held 6 bases outside the gene matches. The V gene's germline CDR1 is MDHEN and CDR2 SYDVKM. The length of the CDR3 is 12 residues. CDR3 loop: CASGDRGVGYTF. CDR3 nucleotides: TGTGCCAGCGGAGACAGGGGGGTAGGCTACACCTTC.

The rearrangement joins TRBV7-8 to TRBJ2-1; 7 bases are a match to TRBD1. In germline, CDR1 is SGHVS, CDR2 FQNEAQ. The CDR3 is 15 amino acids. Unmatched junction bases numbered 14, after V lost 5 bases and J lost 10 bases. CDR3 sequence reads: CASSNGLRGRSEQFF. For the CDR3, the DNA is TGTGCCAGCAGCAACGGACTTAGGGGGCGGTCGGAGCAGTTCTTC.

The chain employs TRBV19 and TRBJ1-3; the D gene is possibly TRBD1 (5 bases). V was pared by 7 bases and J by 3 bases, with 16 bases between. The length of the CDR3 is 15 residues. The germline gives CDR1 LNHDA, CDR2 SQIVND (reference sequence). CDR3 DNA: TGTGCCAGTAATCCAGGGAGGTTGTTTGGAAACACCATATATTTT. The encoded protein is CASNPGRLFGNTIYF.

The sample holds many counts of this clone. The V call is TRBV18, the J call TRBJ2-2; no firm D call. The CDR3 consists of 14 residues. From germline, CDR1 is KGHSH and CDR2 LQKENI. V was cut by 2 bases and J by 3 bases, with 7 bases left in between. CDR3 sequence (DNA): TGTGCCAGCTCACCAGACGCATACACCGGGGAGCTGTTTTTT. It codes for CASSPDAYTGELFF.

The V and J genes are TRBV5-4 and TRBJ2-5; 7 nucleotides align to TRBD2. V was clipped by 0 bases and J by 5 bases; unmatched bases: 4. Germline CDR1 and CDR2: SGHNT and YYREEE (reference sequence). CDR3 length: 14 residues. The CDR3 is CASSLGGRGETQYF. The CDR3, as DNA: TGTGCCAGCAGCTTGGGCGGGAGAGGGGAGACCCAGTACTTC.

The genes are TRBV13 and TRBJ2-2; D may be TRBD2 (6 bases). The CDR3 runs to 13 residues. Germline V gene sequence: CDR1 PRHDT, CDR2 FYEKMQ (reference sequence). The V and J ends lost 5 bases and 4 bases respectively, with 8 bases between them. The CDR3 sequence is CASSAGSTGELFF. The CDR3 region has the DNA TGTGCCAGCAGCGCCGGGAGCACCGGGGAGCTGTTTTTT.

The V call is TRBV7-3, the J call TRBJ2-2; 12 bases map to TRBD2. The junction had 8 bases not matched to a gene; V was cut back by 5 bases and J by 7 bases. This CDR3 has 16 residues. Germline CDR1 and CDR2: SGHTA and FQGTGA. The CDR3 here is CASSAQLAGGGGELFF. DNA for the CDR3: TGTGCCAGCAGCGCGCAACTAGCGGGAGGCGGCGGGGAGCTGTTTTTT.

V gene TRBV2 combines with J gene TRBJ2-1; a possible D gene is TRBD1 (5 bases). Germline V gene data show CDR1 as SNHLY and CDR2 as FYNNEI. Deletions cut 7 bases from V and 6 bases from J, with 13 bases between. This CDR3 has 13 amino acids. For the CDR3, the DNA is TGTGCCAGCAAGGGGATAGCAGGCAATGAGCAGTTCTTC. This encodes CASKGIAGNEQFF.

The gene calls are TRBV2 and TRBJ2-3; 7 nucleotides line up with TRBD1. The V segment lost 6 bases and the J segment 2 bases; nucleotides outside the gene matches: 5. Germline CDR1 SNHLY, CDR2 FYNNEI. The CDR3 totals 14 residues. In nucleotides, the CDR3 is TGTGCCAGCAGCGGACAGGTTCACACAGATACGCAGTATTTT. Translation: CASSGQVHTDTQYF.

This clone appeared a single time. The V and J genes are TRBV5-1 and TRBJ2-6; D uncertain. The CDR3 is 17 amino acids. Trimming left V 0 bases short and J 1 base short, with 11 bases between. Germline CDR1 and CDR2: SGHRS and YFSETQ. CDR3 in amino acids: CASSLAQVQSGANVLTF. CDR3 DNA sequence: TGCGCCAGCAGCTTGGCCCAGGTACAGTCTGGGGCCAACGTCCTGACTTTC.

For this clone: A far larger clone is a single base away, which makes a read error likely. This chain links TRBV5-1 with TRBJ2-3, with 12 bases identical to TRBD2. The CDR3 is made up of 18 amino acids. The germline gives CDR1 SGHRS, CDR2 YFSETQ. CDR3 nucleotides: TGCGTCAGCAGCGTACGCCCAGGGACTAGCGGGAGCACAGATACGCAGTATTTT. Translation: CVSSVRPGTSGSTDTQYF.

CDR3 loop: CATGSHNSGANVLTF. CDR3 nucleotide sequence: TGTGCCACCGGGAGCCACAACTCTGGGGCCAACGTCCTGACTTTC. V gene TRBV15 combines with J gene TRBJ2-6; perhaps TRBD2 as D (5 bases). Trimming removed 8 bases at V and 0 bases at J, with 11 bases between. CDR1 and CDR2 from the germline V gene are LNHNV and YYDKDF (reference sequence). CDR3 size: 15 residues.

This rearrangement joins TRBV10-2 to TRBJ2-7, with 9 bases matching TRBD2. Looked up from germline, CDR1 is WSHSY and CDR2 is SAAADI. The V segment lost 6 bases and the J segment 6 bases; nucleotides outside the gene matches: 3. The CDR3 is 12 residues long. CDR3 protein: CASRSSGSEQYF. The CDR3, as DNA: TGCGCCAGCAGGAGTAGCGGGAGCGAGCAGTACTTC.

The J gene is TRBJ1-4, the V gene TRBV14; tentative D call: TRBD1 (5 bases). V gave up 4 bases and J gave up 4 bases, with 7 bases separating them. CDR1 SGHDN and CDR2 FVKESK come from the germline V gene. The CDR3 has 13 amino acids. The CDR3 spells CASSPGLNEKLFF. The CDR3 DNA reads as TGTGCCAGCAGCCCGGGACTTAATGAAAAACTGTTTTTT.

About this clone itself: This could be a read error, since a much larger clone is one nucleotide away. This sample includes further DNA sequences coding for the same CDR3. The CDR3 region is CASSSYRGYGYTF. For the CDR3, the DNA is TGTGCCAGCAGTTCCTACAGGGGCTATGGCTACACCTTC. The chain employs TRBV28 and TRBJ1-2, with TRBD1 matching 7 bases. CDR3 size: 13 residues. CDR1 is MDHEN, CDR2 SYDVKM, per germline. The V and J ends lost 4 bases and 4 bases, in that order; junction bases with no gene match: 3.

Only one count was recorded for this clone. The V call is TRBV7-3, the J call TRBJ2-1; no clear D gene. Trimming shortened V by 1 base and J by 0 bases, and 7 bases separated the two germline ends. Germline assignment: CDR1 SGHTA and CDR2 FQGTGA. CDR3 length equals 15 residues. The CDR3 loop reads CASSLSGSSYNEQFF. CDR3 in DNA: TGTGCCAGCAGCTTAAGCGGAAGCTCCTACAATGAGCAGTTCTTC. Based on the CDR3 plus reference TRBV7-3 and TRBJ2-1, the full variable domain is GAGVSQTPSNKVTEKGKYVELRCDPISGHTALYWYRQSLGQGPEFLIYFQGTGAADDSGLPNDRFFAVRPEGSVSTLKIQRTERGDSAVYLCASSLSGSSYNEQFFGPGTRLTVL.

The chain links TRBV6-1 to TRBJ1-1; D gene ambiguous. Germline CDR1 MNHNS, CDR2 SASEGT. The CDR3 is 14 amino acids. The V end was cut by 3 bases, the J end by 0 bases, with 8 bases between. The CDR3 region is CASSDLRLNTEAFF. In DNA, the CDR3 is TGTGCCAGCAGTGATCTCAGGTTGAACACTGAAGCTTTCTTT.

The CDR3 coding sequence is TGCGCCAGCAGCCCCGGATCGGGACGGGTGAACACTGAAGCTTTCTTT. The encoded protein is CASSPGSGRVNTEAFF. The chain carries TRBV5-1 and TRBJ1-1, with D maybe TRBD1 (5 bases). V shed 4 bases and J shed 0 bases, with 16 bases lying between them. Germline V lookup: CDR1 SGHRS, CDR2 YFSETQ. The CDR3 runs to 16 residues.

A few counts support this clone. V and J are TRBV11-2 and TRBJ2-1; D uncertain. This CDR3 comprises 15 residues. Germline CDR1 SGHAT, CDR2 FQNNGV. V lost 1 base and J lost 9, with 16 bases in between. CDR3 sequence: CASSLGGSLAAEQFF. The CDR3 coding sequence is TGTGCCAGCAGCTTAGGAGGTAGTCTCGCTGCTGAGCAGTTCTTC.